These T cell receptor beta chains were read from a single sample in a study of CD8+ T cells in alopecia areata. Here immunoSEQ multiplex PCR was the method, and the copy in TCRdb shows in-frame clones only, minus some. The sample lists about 34,000 clones, around three fifths occurring once. Sequencing was carried out using NKG2D-high CD8+ T cells sorted from blood. These receptors all stem from a human donor with alopecia areata. Both conserved end residues are part of each CDR3. D genes are given only for firm matches. A row's size may be missing; if present it is once, few, many or a size class.

v_call	j_call	clone_size	d_call	cdr3_length	cdr3_nt	cdr3_aa
TRBV7-9	TRBJ2-5	.	TRBD2	18	TGTGCCAGCAGCTCAACTGGGGAGGGGTTCGCTTCGGTGGAGACCCAGTACTTC	CASSSTGEGFASVETQYF
TRBV5-1	TRBJ2-7	.	.	13	TGCGCCAGCAGCTTGCGACAGTTCTACGAGCAGTACTTC	CASSLRQFYEQYF
TRBV9	TRBJ2-3	.	TRBD1	13	TGTGCCAGCAGCGGGACAGGGATAGATACGCAGTATTTT	CASSGTGIDTQYF
TRBV10-3	TRBJ2-5	.	.	14	TGTGCCATCAGTGAGGGGGACTGGGAAGAGACCCAGTACTTC	CAISEGDWEETQYF
TRBV7-2	TRBJ2-5	few	.	16	TGTGCCAGCAGCTTATCTGACACGGCCCGTCAAGAGACCCAGTACTTC	CASSLSDTARQETQYF
TRBV29-1	TRBJ1-1	.	.	11	TGCAGCGCCCTGGGCAGGACTGAAGCTTTCTTT	CSALGRTEAFF
TRBV28	TRBJ2-3	once	TRBD2	16	TGTGCCAGCAGTCCTTGGACTAGCGAAAGCACAGATACGCAGTATTTT	CASSPWTSESTDTQYF
TRBV9	TRBJ2-1	.	.	13	TGTGCCAGCAGCCTACTCGACAGGAATGAGCAGTTCTTC	CASSLLDRNEQFF
TRBV5-6	TRBJ2-1	.	.	11	TGTGCCAGCAGCCAGAGGAGTAAGCAGTTCTTC	CASSQRSKQFF
TRBV2	TRBJ1-1	.	TRBD1	14	TGTGCCGTATACCCCGGACAGGCGAACACTGAAGCTTTCTTT	CAVYPGQANTEAFF
TRBV9	TRBJ1-6	.	TRBD1	13	TGTGCCAGCAGCGCCGGACAGGGCTCACCCCTCCACTTT	CASSAGQGSPLHF
TRBV29-1	TRBJ2-6	few	.	13	TGCAGCGTCAGGGCCCCTGGGGCCAACGTCCTGACTTTC	CSVRAPGANVLTF
TRBV6-5	TRBJ2-2	.	.	13	TGTGCCAGCAGTTCCATATACACCGGGGAGCTGTTTTTT	CASSSIYTGELFF
TRBV27	TRBJ2-5	few	.	15	TGTGCCAGCAGGCGCCAGGGGACCGCACAAGAGACCCAGTACTTC	CASRRQGTAQETQYF
TRBV7-8	TRBJ2-7	.	TRBD1	14	TGTGCCAGCAGCGATGGGGACAGTTTCTACGAGCAGTACTTC	CASSDGDSFYEQYF
TRBV14	TRBJ2-1	.	.	14	TGTGCCAGCAGCCCCCCGGTCTCCTACAATGAGCAGTTCTTC	CASSPPVSYNEQFF
TRBV19	TRBJ2-3	once	.	13	TGTGCCAGTAGTCGGGGTTTCACAGATACGCAGTATTTT	CASSRGFTDTQYF
TRBV27	TRBJ2-1	.	TRBD2	16	TGTGCCAGCAGTTTAACTAGCGAGAGCTCCTACAATGAGCAGTTCTTC	CASSLTSESSYNEQFF
TRBV5-4	TRBJ2-7	once	TRBD2	15	TGTGCCAGCAGACAAAGCGGGGGGCCTCTCTACGAGCAGTACTTC	CASRQSGGPLYEQYF
TRBV6-4	TRBJ2-3	.	.	16	TGTGCCAGCAGTGACTCGAGTAGCGGACACACAGATACGCAGTATTTT	CASSDSSSGHTDTQYF
TRBV5-1	TRBJ2-7	.	.	14	TGCGCCAGCAGCTTGGCCTCGGCAGTCTACGAGCAGTACTTC	CASSLASAVYEQYF
TRBV5-1	TRBJ2-6	.	TRBD1	16	TGCGCCAGCAGCTCCCAGGGGGCGGAAGGGGCCAACGTCCTGACTTTC	CASSSQGAEGANVLTF
TRBV27	TRBJ2-4	.	.	12	TGTGCCAGTGGCAGGGACCAAAACATTCAGTACTTC	CASGRDQNIQYF
TRBV7-2	TRBJ2-2	few	TRBD1	15	TGTGCCAGCAGCCCCTGGACAGGGTGGGCCGGGGAGCTGTTTTTT	CASSPWTGWAGELFF
TRBV27	TRBJ2-7	once	.	11	TGTGCCAGCAGTTCAGGTAACGAGCAGTACTTC	CASSSGNEQYF
TRBV4-2	TRBJ1-5	.	.	17	TGTGCCAGCAGCCAAGATCGGCGGAGGTATAGCAATCAGCCCCAGCATTTT	CASSQDRRRYSNQPQHF
TRBV2	TRBJ2-2	few	TRBD1	16	TGTGCCAGCAGTGAAGGGAACAGGGGGAACGCCGGGGAGCTGTTTTTT	CASSEGNRGNAGELFF
TRBV29-1	TRBJ2-1	.	.	14	TGCAGCGTTGAAATCCTAGCGACAAGGGGTGAGCAGTTCTTC	CSVEILATRGEQFF
TRBV4-3	TRBJ2-1	.	.	15	TGCGCCAGCAGCCAAGCCCCGGGCGCCTACAATGAGCAGTTCTTC	CASSQAPGAYNEQFF
TRBV29-1	TRBJ2-2	.	.	11	TGCAGCGTGCGAGTCACCGGGGAGCTGTTTTTT	CSVRVTGELFF
TRBV4-1	TRBJ2-7	.	.	14	TGCGCCAGCAGCCCTACAGGGAGCGCCTACGAGCAGTACTTC	CASSPTGSAYEQYF
TRBV7-9	TRBJ2-7	.	.	13	TGTGCCAGCAGCTTAGACGGAACCTACGAGCAGTACTTC	CASSLDGTYEQYF
TRBV29-1	TRBJ2-3	.	TRBD2	15	TGCAGCGTTGAAGCTAGCGGGAGGACGACAGATACGCAGTATTTT	CSVEASGRTTDTQYF
TRBV29-1	TRBJ1-1	few	.	14	TGCAGCGTCCCTTTCGGGGGGCCGGGCACTGAAGCTTTCTTT	CSVPFGGPGTEAFF
TRBV15	TRBJ2-1	few	TRBD1	17	TGTGCCACCAGCAGAGTGGTTCCGACAGGGATATACAATGAGCAGTTCTTC	CATSRVVPTGIYNEQFF
TRBV7-9	TRBJ2-7	few	.	11	TGTGCCAGCACCTTAGGGTCCGAGCAGTACTTC	CASTLGSEQYF
TRBV5-4	TRBJ1-1	.	.	13	TGTGCCAGCAGCTTGCGGGTAGGCACTGAAGCTTTCTTT	CASSLRVGTEAFF
TRBV29-1	TRBJ1-2	.	.	11	TGCAGCTCTGAAGGGGGAGGGGGCTACACCTTC	CSSEGGGGYTF
TRBV6-6	TRBJ1-6	once	TRBD1	14	TGTGCCAGCAGTTACGACAGGGGTGATTCACCCCTCCACTTT	CASSYDRGDSPLHF
TRBV5-1	TRBJ2-1	few	.	14	TGCGCCAGCAGCTTGGAGGTTGAGGGATATGAGCAGTTCTTC	CASSLEVEGYEQFF
TRBV15	TRBJ2-7	many	.	15	TGTGCCACCAGCAGAGATATAGACCAGACCTACGAGCAGTACTTC	CATSRDIDQTYEQYF
TRBV28	TRBJ2-3	many	.	15	TGTGCCAGCATTCTCCGGGACCCTGGCACAGATACGCAGTATTTT	CASILRDPGTDTQYF
TRBV27	TRBJ2-7	few	.	14	TGTGCCAGCAGTGACCAAGACTTCGGCCTCGAGCAGTACTTC	CASSDQDFGLEQYF
TRBV7-3	TRBJ2-7	.	TRBD1	14	TGTGCCAGCAGCTTAACTGGGACAGGCGGCGAGCAGTACTTC	CASSLTGTGGEQYF
TRBV5-4	TRBJ2-1	.	.	15	TGTGCCAGCAGCTTGGAACGGGACTCCTACAATGAGCAGTTCTTC	CASSLERDSYNEQFF
TRBV29-1	TRBJ1-1	once	.	11	TGCAGCGTTGCGGGCTACACTGAAGCTTTCTTT	CSVAGYTEAFF